The source of this TCR beta chain is a study of shared clonotypes between healthy human individuals. The CDR3 is 12 amino acids. The ends lost 5 bases at V and 13 bases at J; junction bases unmatched: 8. CDR1 and CDR2 (germline): SEHNR, FQNEAQ (reference sequence). The data were produced by immunoSEQ multiplex PCR, yet TCRdb's version contains in-frame clones alone and is incomplete. Among about 2 million clones listed, 90% to 95% were seen once. What was sequenced was naive CD4+ T cells sorted from blood. Regarding subset: CD45RA+ positively selected. The clonotype comes from a young man in good health. V usage is TRBV7-9 and J usage is TRBJ1-2; the match to TRBD1 covers 9 bases. CDR3 in amino acids: CASSNLQGAGTF. The CDR3 DNA follows: TGTGCCAGCAGCAATTTACAGGGGGCGGGCACCTTC.